These 15 T cell receptor beta chains came from one sample sequenced in a study of CD8 T cells in ankylosing spondylitis. MiXCR, applied by TCRdb to the 5' RACE reads, yields one record per CDR3 protein. The repertoire includes about 130,000 distinct CDR3 sequences, approximately 9.9% of them detected once, and about 3.6% sits in the top ten. The sample consisted of blood, either unsorted or a sorted T cell fraction (not recorded which). These receptors were taken from a male donor with ankylosing spondylitis or in good health (not recorded which).

There are a few counts of this clonotype. The chain employs TRBV29-1 and TRBJ1-1; TRBD1 is a possible D gene (5 bases). The CDR3 runs to 16 residues. The germline V gene encodes CDR1 SQVTM and CDR2 ANQGSEA. Trimming took 0 bases from V and 5 from J, leaving 19 bases between them. CDR3 sequence (DNA): TGCAGCGTTGAAGAGTTGGGCAGGGCTGGCGGAACTGAAGCTTTCTTT. It encodes CSVEELGRAGGTEAFF.

The table lists this clonotype with many counts. The V gene is TRBV13, the J gene TRBJ1-5; D unclear. V lost 4 bases to trimming and J lost 8 bases, with 15 bases between them. This CDR3 is built from 14 residues. Looked up from germline, CDR1 is PRHDT and CDR2 is FYEKMQ (reference sequence). The CDR3 loop reads CASSSSRKVEPQHF. The CDR3 DNA is TGTGCCAGCAGCTCATCCAGGAAGGTCGAGCCCCAGCATTTT.

This clonotype was recorded many times. The V and J genes are TRBV10-3 and TRBJ2-7, with D possibly TRBD1 on 6 matching bases. Germline V gene sequence: CDR1 ENHRY, CDR2 SYGVKD. The CDR3 contains 15 residues. V was shortened by 3 bases and J by 1 base, with 13 bases between the two germline ends. Here the CDR3 DNA reads TGTGCCATCAGTGATTTACAGGGTCGTTCCTACGAGCAGTACTTC. As protein: CAISDLQGRSYEQYF.

This clonotype showed up many times. The gene calls are TRBV29-1 and TRBJ2-1, with D uncertain. The CDR3 covers 14 residues. V was cut by 0 bases and J by 4 bases, with 10 bases left in between. In germline, CDR1 is SQVTM, CDR2 ANQGSEA. The CDR3 spells CSVEDPDKYNEQFF. The CDR3 coding sequence is TGCAGCGTTGAAGACCCCGATAAATACAATGAGCAGTTCTTC.

The CDR3 DNA reads as TGTGCCAGCAGTTTCAGGGGCATTTCCTACGAGCAGTACTTC. It yields the protein CASSFRGISYEQYF. V and J are TRBV27 and TRBJ2-7; D might be TRBD1 (6 bases). The V and J ends lost 3 bases and 1 base respectively, with 10 bases between them. Germline CDR1 is MNHEY and CDR2 is SMNVEV (reference sequence). This CDR3 spans 14 amino acids.

The chain recombines TRBV29-1 with TRBJ2-1; D is possibly TRBD2 (5 bases). Between the trimmed V and J ends, which lost 6 bases and 8 bases, there was a span of 17 bases. This CDR3 comprises 13 residues. CDR1 is SQVTM, CDR2 ANQGSEA, per germline. The CDR3: CSVTRNAIDEQFF. CDR3 in DNA: TGCAGCGTCACTAGAAATGCCATAGATGAGCAGTTCTTC.

This clonotype occurred a few times. The chain is built from TRBV20-1 and TRBJ1-2; D is ambiguous. V was cut by 6 bases and J by 5 bases, with 10 bases left in between. Per the germline V gene, CDR1 is DFQATT and CDR2 is SNEGSKA (reference sequence). This CDR3 comprises 11 residues. The chain's CDR3 is CSAGMSYGYTF. Here the CDR3 DNA reads TGCAGTGCCGGAATGAGTTATGGCTACACCTTC.

Details on this clonotype: Given a much more abundant clone one base away, this may be a read error. J is TRBJ2-3 and V is TRBV12-3 or TRBV12-4; 7 bases are a match to TRBD2. The CDR3 is 13 residues long. CDR3 coding DNA: TGTGCCAGCAGTGGGACTAAAGGGGATAGGCAGTATTTT. Protein: CASSGTKGDRQYF.

The chain employs TRBV7-3 and TRBJ2-7, with D uncertain. In germline, CDR1 is SGHTA, CDR2 FQGTGA. The V end was cut by 2 bases, the J end by 6 bases, with 14 bases between. The CDR3 sequence is 14 residues long. The CDR3 nucleotides read TGTGCCAGCAGCTTATATGGTTGGGTAAGCGAGCAGTACTTC. It specifies CASSLYGWVSEQYF.

The V gene is TRBV4-1, the J gene TRBJ2-7; no definite D call. The germline V gene encodes CDR1 MGHRA and CDR2 YSYEKL. CDR3 length: 15 residues. V was pared by 4 bases and J by 6 bases, with 19 bases between. The chain's CDR3 is CASSRGFSTGSEQYF. CDR3 sequence (DNA): TGCGCCAGCAGCCGAGGATTTTCGACTGGTAGCGAGCAGTACTTC.

The table lists this clonotype with many counts. V and J are TRBV6-2 or TRBV6-3 and TRBJ2-1, with 16 bases aligning to TRBD2. The CDR3 has 13 amino acids. Germline-derived CDR1 and CDR2 are MNHEY and SVGEGT. V was clipped by 8 bases and J by 9 bases; unmatched bases: 1. CDR3 in DNA: TGTGCCAGCGGGACTAGCGGGAGGGGTGAGCAGTTCTTC. Protein sequence: CASGTSGRGEQFF.

This clonotype occurred a few times. The rearrangement links TRBV7-8 to TRBJ1-3; D is uncertain. V was trimmed by 1 base and J by 10 bases, leaving 11 bases between them. Germline lookup yields CDR1 SGHVS and CDR2 FQNEAQ. There are 13 residues in the CDR3. The CDR3 DNA is TGTGCCAGCAGCTTAGGTTCCCAAAGGACCATATATTTT. This gives the protein CASSLGSQRTIYF.

The V call is TRBV7-3, the J call TRBJ2-2; D is unclear. Germline V gene sequence: CDR1 SGHTA, CDR2 FQGTGA. This CDR3 region has 13 residues. V was cut by 5 bases and J by 6 bases, with 10 bases left in between. CDR3: CASSGYGPGELFF. Written as DNA, the CDR3 is TGTGCCAGCAGCGGGTATGGCCCCGGGGAGCTGTTTTTT.

At least ten counts were recorded for this clonotype. The chain combines TRBV7-2 with TRBJ2-1; possibly TRBD2 for D (6 bases). Germline assignment: CDR1 SGHTA and CDR2 FQGNSA. CDR3 size: 16 residues. Trimming removed 1 base at V and 4 bases at J, with 14 bases between. CDR3 nucleotide sequence: TGTGCCAGCAGCTTAGTGGGGACTGCAGGTTACAATGAGCAGTTCTTC. Translated, it gives CASSLVGTAGYNEQFF.

The V gene is TRBV5-1, the J gene TRBJ2-7, with 8 bases fitting TRBD1. The V segment lost 4 bases and the J segment 5 bases; nucleotides outside the gene matches: 14. Germline assignment: CDR1 SGHRS and CDR2 YFSETQ. The CDR3 has 16 residues. The CDR3 spells CASSISRDRTQHEQYF. CDR3 bases: TGCGCCAGCAGCATTTCCCGGGACAGGACTCAACACGAGCAGTACTTC.